These 31 T cell receptor beta chains were all obtained from the same sample, sequenced in a study of early T cells in non-severe SARS-CoV-2 infection. Via MiXCR, TCRdb re-called the 5' RACE reads, giving one row per CDR3 protein. The sample includes 55,000 to 75,000 distinct CDR3 sequences, less than 9.5% of them seen just once. Sequencing was done on a sample of whole blood. These receptors were collected from an adult who was a healthcare worker with PCR-confirmed SARS-CoV-2 infection or an uninfected control (not recorded which).

This clonotype was seen ten or more times. The chain combines TRBV12-3 or TRBV12-4 with TRBJ2-1; D unresolved. This CDR3 has 14 amino acids. V lost 4 bases and J 5 bases, leaving 12 bases between the germline ends. The CDR3 DNA is TGTGCCAGCAGTTGGGAAAGCTCGGACAATGAGCAGTTCTTC. It codes for CASSWESSDNEQFF.

This chain joins TRBV29-1 and TRBJ2-2, with D uncertain. Trimming removed 4 bases from V and 2 bases from J, with 17 bases in between. Germline CDR1 and CDR2: SQVTM and ANQGSEA. This CDR3 is 16 amino acids long. The chain's CDR3 is CSVVGERSGNTGELFF. The CDR3 DNA reads TGCAGCGTTGTCGGTGAACGGTCAGGAAACACCGGGGAGCTGTTTTTT.

The rearrangement uses TRBV5-1 and TRBJ2-5; 11 bases agree with TRBD1. The CDR3 contains 15 residues. Per germline, CDR1 SGHRS and CDR2 YFSETQ. The trim removed 4 bases at V and 2 bases at J, leaving 4 bases unmatched. CDR3 region: CASSQGDRGQETQYF. CDR3 coding DNA: TGCGCCAGCAGCCAGGGGGACAGGGGGCAAGAGACCCAGTACTTC.

This clonotype came up a few times. The rearrangement joins TRBV3-1 to TRBJ2-2; possible D gene TRBD2, 6 bases. There are 17 residues in the CDR3. The V end lost 1 base, the J end lost 2 bases, and 14 bases lay between the germline ends. Germline loops: CDR1 LGHDT, CDR2 YNNKEL (reference sequence). The CDR3 DNA follows: TGTGCCAGCAGCCAAGTCTTTGGCGGGGAAAACACCGGGGAGCTGTTTTTT. Encoded protein: CASSQVFGGENTGELFF.

This clonotype was counted only a few times. The genes are TRBV5-1 and TRBJ2-2; unclear D gene. Deletions cut 5 bases from V and 2 bases from J, with 10 bases between. The CDR3 is 14 residues long. The germline CDR1 and CDR2 sequences are SGHRS and YFSETQ. The CDR3: CASRRTLNTGELFF. The CDR3 nucleotides are TGCGCCAGCAGAAGGACGCTAAACACCGGGGAGCTGTTTTTT. Using reference TRBV5-1 and TRBJ2-2 for the parts outside the CDR3, the full variable domain is KAGVTQTPRYLIKTRGQQVTLSCSPISGHRSVSWYQQTPGQGLQFLFEYFSETQRNKGNFPGRFSGRQFSNSRSEMNVSTLELGDSALYLCASRRTLNTGELFFGEGSRLTVL.

The chain couples TRBV25-1 to TRBJ2-2, with D perhaps TRBD1 or TRBD2 (5 bases each). Germline CDR1 reads MGHDK; CDR2 reads SYGVNS. This CDR3 has 12 residues. Between the trimmed V and J ends, which lost 6 bases and 7 bases, there was a span of 9 bases. CDR3 protein: CASRGTGGELFF. In nucleotides, the CDR3 is TGTGCCAGCAGGGGGACGGGCGGGGAGCTGTTTTTT.

This chain joins TRBV12-3 or TRBV12-4 and TRBJ1-6; a weak D match, TRBD1 (6 bases). The CDR3 is 16 residues long. V lost 6 bases and J 0 bases, leaving 12 bases between the germline ends. The CDR3 spells CASRPTGSSYNSPLHF. The DNA for the CDR3 is TGTGCCAGCAGGCCAACAGGGAGCTCCTATAATTCACCCCTCCACTTT.

CDR3 DNA: TGTGCCAGCAGCTCCGAGGGCCACTCCTACAATGAGCAGTTCTTC. This translates into CASSSEGHSYNEQFF. The rearrangement uses TRBV7-6 and TRBJ2-1, with TRBD2 as a possible D gene (5 bases). The CDR3 consists of 15 residues. The germline V gene has CDR1 SGHVS and CDR2 FNYEAQ. Trimming removed 4 bases from V and 0 bases from J, with 10 bases in between.

This chain uses TRBV5-1 with TRBJ2-7, with D unclear. V lost 4 bases, J lost 4 bases, and 18 bases lay in between. The CDR3 extends over 15 amino acids. Germline-derived CDR1 and CDR2 are SGHRS and YFSETQ. DNA for the CDR3: TGCGCCAGCAGCCCTGTCTATCCTGGATGGTACGAGCAGTACTTC. Translating it yields CASSPVYPGWYEQYF.

This CDR3 reads CASSLLGNTEAFF. CDR3 DNA: TGTGCCAGCAGCTTGTTAGGGAACACTGAAGCTTTCTTT. The rearrangement uses TRBV5-5 and TRBJ1-1; D is undetermined. The CDR3 sequence is 13 residues long. Germline assignment: CDR1 SGHKS and CDR2 YYEKEE (reference sequence). V was trimmed by 1 base and J by 1 base, leaving 5 bases between them.

This clonotype was seen a few times. The V call is TRBV4-1, the J call TRBJ1-2; TRBD1 matches at 8 bases. The germline V gene has CDR1 MGHRA and CDR2 YSYEKL. Losses at the gene ends were 6 bases for V and 3 bases for J; bases not matched to a gene: 9. The CDR3 consists of 15 residues. In DNA, the CDR3 is TGCGCCAGCAGTCACCGGACAGGGAGGGACTATGGCTACACCTTC. The encoded protein is CASSHRTGRDYGYTF.

The V and J genes are TRBV27 and TRBJ2-7; D possibly corresponds to TRBD2 (6 bases). The CDR3 covers 15 residues. CDR1 MNHEY and CDR2 SMNVEV come from the germline V gene (reference sequence). Trimming took off 4 bases at V and 3 bases at J, with 16 bases between the two ends. CDR3: CASSSTGTDYYEQYF. The DNA for the CDR3 is TGTGCCAGCAGTTCTACCGGGACGGACTACTACGAGCAGTACTTC.

V is TRBV12-3 or TRBV12-4 and J is TRBJ2-6, with no clear D. The length of the CDR3 is 13 residues. Trimming shortened V by 10 bases and J by 0 bases, and 7 bases separated the two germline ends. Here the CDR3 reads CATRSSGANVLTF. DNA for the CDR3: TGTGCCACCAGGAGCTCTGGGGCCAACGTCCTGACTTTC.

The table lists this clonotype with many counts. This sequence joins TRBV7-6 and TRBJ1-2; no definite D call. V was shortened by 6 bases and J by 6 bases, with 14 bases between the two germline ends. The CDR3 has 13 residues. Germline V gives CDR1 SGHVS, CDR2 FNYEAQ. This CDR3 is CASSPGPIHGYTF. The CDR3, as DNA: TGTGCCAGCAGTCCAGGCCCGATCCATGGCTACACCTTC.

A few counts support this clonotype. This chain connects TRBV7-9 to TRBJ2-7; 14 nucleotides agree with TRBD2. V gave up 4 bases and J gave up 6 bases; unmatched junction bases: 2. CDR1 SEHNR and CDR2 FQNEAQ come from the germline V gene (reference sequence). This CDR3 comprises 14 residues. The DNA of the CDR3 is TGTGCCAGCAGCTCAGGGACTAGCGGGGGCGAGCAGTACTTC. It encodes CASSSGTSGGEQYF.

At least ten counts were recorded for this clonotype. The chain carries TRBV6-5 and TRBJ1-1, with D possibly TRBD1 on 5 matching bases. With 7 bases removed from V and 0 bases from J, the gap between germline ends came to 15 bases. The CDR3 covers 15 residues. Germline-derived CDR1 and CDR2 are MNHEY and SVGAGI. CDR3 sequence: CASTPVAGLNTEAFF. In DNA, the CDR3 is TGTGCCAGCACCCCGGTTGCGGGGCTGAACACTGAAGCTTTCTTT.

A few counts support this clonotype. The V gene is TRBV19, the J gene TRBJ2-1; perhaps TRBD1 as D (6 bases). CDR1 is LNHDA and CDR2 is SQIVND in the germline V gene (reference sequence). The CDR3 length is 14 residues. V lost 11 bases, J lost 7 bases, and 21 bases lay in between. The DNA of the CDR3 is TGTGCCGTCAGGGGCGGAAACACGGGGAATGAGCAGTTCTTC. It specifies CAVRGGNTGNEQFF.

This clonotype was found many times. The chain employs TRBV2 and TRBJ2-1; D not resolved. The germline CDR1 and CDR2 sequences are SNHLY and FYNNEI. Trimming left V 10 bases short and J 5 bases short, with 18 bases between. This CDR3 is 14 amino acids long. CDR3 coding DNA: TGTGCCATCCCGGAGAGGTACACAAACAATGAGCAGTTCTTC. Its translation is CAIPERYTNNEQFF.

This clonotype has a count of ten or more. V is TRBV12-5 and J is TRBJ2-2; 8 bases fit TRBD2. This CDR3 has 16 amino acids. Germline V gene lookup returns CDR1 LGHNT and CDR2 FRNRAP. Trimming removed 5 bases from V and 6 bases from J; junction bases left unmatched: 11. The CDR3 nucleotides are TGTGCTAGTGGTCTAAGAAGCGGGAGTCTCCCCGGGGAGCTGTTTTTT. Translation: CASGLRSGSLPGELFF. The entire variable domain, with the rest obtained from reference TRBV12-5 and TRBJ2-2, is as follows: DARVTQTPRHKVTEMGQEVTMRCQPILGHNTVFWYRQTMMQGLELLAYFRNRAPLDDSGMPKDRFSAEMPDATLATLKIQPSEPRDSAVYFCASGLRSGSLPGELFFGEGSRLTVL.

The chain recombines TRBV11-2 with TRBJ2-5; D ambiguous. In germline, CDR1 is SGHAT, CDR2 FQNNGV. This CDR3 spans 16 amino acids. V lost 5 bases and J 1 base, leaving 17 bases between the germline ends. The CDR3 sequence: CASSQIATSPQETQYF. In DNA form, the CDR3 reads TGTGCCAGCAGCCAAATCGCGACGTCTCCCCAAGAGACCCAGTACTTC. The whole variable domain, remainder taken from reference TRBV11-2 and TRBJ2-5, is EAGVAQSPRYKIIEKRQSVAFWCNPISGHATLYWYQQILGQGPKLLIQFQNNGVVDDSQLPKDRFSAERLKGVDSTLKIQPAKLEDSAVYLCASSQIATSPQETQYFGPGTRLLVL.

This chain connects TRBV28 to TRBJ2-5; D is unresolved. The ends were cut back, 2 bases at V and 5 bases at J, with 12 bases in the middle. Germline CDR1 and CDR2: MDHEN and SYDVKM. CDR3 length: 14 residues. CDR3 loop: CASSLGSRPETQYF. In DNA form, the CDR3 reads TGTGCCAGCAGTTTAGGTTCTCGGCCCGAGACCCAGTACTTC.

This clonotype was seen a few times. The J gene is TRBJ2-7, the V gene TRBV12-5; 7 bases fit TRBD2. The CDR3 totals 12 residues. The V gene end was trimmed by 11 bases and the J gene end by 2 bases; junction bases not matched to a gene: 6. The germline gives CDR1 LGHNT, CDR2 FRNRAP. The DNA of the CDR3 is TGTGCTGGGCGACTAGCTCCCTACGAGCAGTACTTC. This encodes CAGRLAPYEQYF.

The V gene is TRBV28, the J gene TRBJ2-4, with D tentatively TRBD1 (6 bases). The CDR3 has 15 residues. Germline values: CDR1 MDHEN, CDR2 SYDVKM. Between the trimmed V and J ends, which lost 7 bases and 1 base, there was a span of 14 bases. CDR3 nucleotide sequence: TGTGCCAGCACCCGACAGGTTACTGCCAAAAACATTCAGTACTTC. Protein product: CASTRQVTAKNIQYF.

There are many counts of this clonotype. This chain uses TRBV20-1 with TRBJ2-3, with D maybe TRBD1 (5 bases). This CDR3 spans 14 amino acids. Trimming removed 6 bases at V and 3 bases at J, with 16 bases between. In germline, CDR1 is DFQATT, CDR2 SNEGSKA (reference sequence). The CDR3 region has the DNA TGCAGTGCCAAAAGGTCACCAGGGACAGATACGCAGTATTTT. Translating it yields CSAKRSPGTDTQYF.

The chain links TRBV7-2 to TRBJ2-3, with D tentatively TRBD1 or TRBD2 (5 bases each). With 0 bases removed from V and 2 bases from J, the gap between germline ends came to 9 bases. CDR3 length: 15 amino acids. Germline CDR1 reads SGHTA; CDR2 reads FQGNSA. CDR3 residues: CASSLAGTNTDTQYF. CDR3 DNA: TGTGCCAGCAGCTTAGCCGGGACGAACACAGATACGCAGTATTTT. The entire variable domain, with the rest obtained from reference TRBV7-2 and TRBJ2-3, is as follows: GAGVSQSPSNKVTEKGKDVELRCDPISGHTALYWYRQSLGQGLEFLIYFQGNSAPDKSGLPSDRFSAERTGGSVSTLTIQRTQQEDSAVYLCASSLAGTNTDTQYFGPGTRLTVL.

This clonotype was seen a few times. The chain carries TRBV28 and TRBJ2-5; 11 bases align to TRBD1. CDR3 size: 16 residues. V was pared by 8 bases and J by 4 bases, with 12 bases of the junction left unmatched. Germline V CDR1 and CDR2: MDHEN, SYDVKM. The CDR3 DNA reads TGTGCCAGCGCCCAGTGGACAGGGGGCGTCGGAGAGACCCAGTACTTC. Translating gives CASAQWTGGVGETQYF. The whole variable domain, remainder taken from reference TRBV28 and TRBJ2-5, is DVKVTQSSRYLVKRTGEKVFLECVQDMDHENMFWYRQDPGLGLRLIYFSYDVKMKEKGDIPEGYSVSREKKERFSLILESASTNQTSMYLCASAQWTGGVGETQYFGPGTRLLVL.

This chain uses TRBV12-3 or TRBV12-4 with TRBJ1-2; D is unresolved. The CDR3 is 15 amino acids. Trimming cost V 5 bases and J 6 bases, with 19 bases left between them. The CDR3 region is CASSALGRGRNGYTF. Here the CDR3 DNA reads TGTGCCAGCAGTGCACTGGGTAGAGGCCGGAATGGCTACACCTTC.

This clonotype was observed at least ten times. The rearrangement joins TRBV18 to TRBJ1-2; D perhaps matches TRBD1 (6 bases). CDR1 and CDR2 from the germline V gene are KGHSH and LQKENI. The V gene lost 2 bases and the J gene lost 5 bases, with 18 bases spanning the gap. CDR3 length equals 16 residues. The CDR3 DNA follows: TGTGCCAGCTCACCAATAAGTACCGGACAGTCATATGGCTACACCTTC. Protein product: CASSPISTGQSYGYTF.

V is TRBV4-1 and J is TRBJ2-4; D gene ambiguous. Looked up from germline, CDR1 is MGHRA and CDR2 is YSYEKL. The CDR3 contains 14 residues. V dropped 1 base and J dropped 5 bases, with 9 bases sitting between them. DNA for the CDR3: TGCGCCAGCAGCCAAGGACCCCAGGAAAACATTCAGTACTTC. Protein: CASSQGPQENIQYF.

This clonotype was observed many times. The V and J genes are TRBV20-1 and TRBJ2-5; D gene ambiguous. Germline loops: CDR1 DFQATT, CDR2 SNEGSKA (reference sequence). CDR3 length: 11 amino acids. V lost 3 bases, J lost 2 bases, and 4 bases lay in between. The CDR3 sequence: CSARFQETQYF. The CDR3 coding sequence is TGCAGTGCTAGGTTTCAAGAGACCCAGTACTTC.

In this sample, this clonotype turned up many times. The V gene is TRBV9, the J gene TRBJ2-5; D remains ambiguous. CDR1 SGDLS and CDR2 YYNGEE come from the germline V gene. Trimming shortened V by 2 bases and J by 5 bases, and 13 bases separated the two germline ends. The CDR3 is 14 residues long. Here the CDR3 reads CASSVPSGGETQYF. CDR3 coding DNA: TGTGCCAGCAGCGTCCCGTCGGGTGGGGAGACCCAGTACTTC.